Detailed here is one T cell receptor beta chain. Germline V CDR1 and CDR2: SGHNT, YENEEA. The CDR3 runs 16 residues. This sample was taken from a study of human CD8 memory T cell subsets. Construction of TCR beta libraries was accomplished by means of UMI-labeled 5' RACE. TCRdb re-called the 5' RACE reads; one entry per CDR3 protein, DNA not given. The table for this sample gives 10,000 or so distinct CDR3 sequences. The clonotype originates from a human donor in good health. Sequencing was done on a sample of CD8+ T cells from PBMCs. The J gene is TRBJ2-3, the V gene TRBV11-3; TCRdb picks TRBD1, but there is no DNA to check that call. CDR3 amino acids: CASSRNSGGDTDTQYF.